This T cell receptor (beta chain) stems from a study of T-cell reconstitution after alpha-beta-depleted transplantation in children. Points from the study as a whole: Several hundred graft clones that had expanded were reportedly the source of alpha-beta T cells about two months after transplant. Once a year had passed after transplant, T-cell counts and diversity came mostly from newly produced T cells.

The germline V and J ends were trimmed by 0 bases and 2 bases, with 8 bases remaining between them. The CDR3 totals 16 residues. CDR1 is SEHNR, CDR2 FQNEAQ, per germline (reference sequence). About this clonotype itself: What it binds is unknown.

During its preparation, the TCRbeta library received unique molecular identifiers. TCRdb processed the PCR reads anew with MiXCR; each CDR3 protein has one entry. The sample includes 75,000 to 90,000 distinct CDR3 sequences, 12% to 15% of them seen just once. The specimen comprised PBMCs, mostly from graft donor cells, sampled 180 days after TCRalphabeta/CD19-depleted stem cell transplant. This chain joins TRBV7-9 and TRBJ2-6; possibly TRBD2 for D (7 bases). The sequence came from a male patient under 10 years old who had a stem cell transplant for acute lymphoblastic leukemia, so the T cells may come from the graft donor. As DNA, the CDR3 is TGTGCCAGCAGCTTAGCGCGGGGGCCTGGGGCCAACGTCCTGACTTTC. It encodes CASSLARGPGANVLTF.